This TCR beta chain is from a study of CD8+ T cells in alopecia areata. cDNA prepared by RNA extraction and subsequent reverse transcription served as the template for sequencing. The repertoire was sequenced with immunoSEQ multiplex PCR; TCRdb's copy has only in-frame clones and lacks some. The sample lists some 110,000 clones; roughly 68% were seen once. Trimming cost V 5 bases and J 2 bases, with 15 bases left between them. The CDR3 consists of 15 residues. Looked up from germline, CDR1 is LNHNV and CDR2 is YYDKDF (reference sequence). This rearrangement joins TRBV15 to TRBJ1-2; D not resolved. The TCR was taken from a human donor in good health. The material sequenced was CD4+ T cells sorted from blood. The CDR3 loop is CATSLWLEVNYGYTF. The CDR3 bases are TGTGCCACCAGCTTATGGTTGGAGGTAAACTATGGCTACACCTTC.